The 17 T cell receptor beta chains given below trace back to one sample, sequenced in a study of T cells in Graves' hyperthyroidism and ophthalmopathy. RNA transcripts were the template for amplifying TCR beta CDR3 regions. Primed by the HTBI set, a first-round RT-PCR was run on the TCR CDR3. TCRdb re-derived calls from the multiplex PCR reads in MiXCR, one entry per CDR3 protein. The table records over 700,000 distinct CDR3 sequences, around 40% of them present only once. The sample was blood. Source of these receptors: a woman in her 40s with Graves' hyperthyroidism.

DNA of the CDR3: TGTGCCAGCAGCGAGCAACAGGGACGCGAGACCCAGTACTTC. Amino acid sequence: CASSEQQGRETQYF. V gene TRBV7-2 combines with J gene TRBJ2-5, with a possible D match to TRBD1 (6 bases). Trimming stripped 5 bases from V and 5 bases from J, with 15 bases between. Germline lookup yields CDR1 SGHTA and CDR2 FQGNSA. This CDR3 has 14 amino acids. The whole variable domain, filled in from reference TRBV7-2 and TRBJ2-5, reads GAGVSQSPSNKVTEKGKDVELRCDPISGHTALYWYRQSLGQGLEFLIYFQGNSAPDKSGLPSDRFSAERTGGSVSTLTIQRTQQEDSAVYLCASSEQQGRETQYFGPGTRLLVL.

The gene calls are TRBV4-1 and TRBJ1-1; D not resolved. Germline assignment: CDR1 MGHRA and CDR2 YSYEKL. This CDR3 is built from 14 residues. V lost 4 bases and J 1 base, leaving 10 bases between the germline ends. CDR3 loop: CASSRLSKNTEAFF. The CDR3 DNA follows: TGCGCCAGCAGCCGCCTTTCAAAGAACACTGAAGCTTTCTTT.

The chain uses TRBV2 and TRBJ2-7; no clear D gene. The V end was cut by 5 bases, the J end by 3 bases, with 20 bases between. CDR1 is SNHLY and CDR2 is FYNNEI in the germline V gene. This CDR3 is 16 amino acids long. In DNA form, the CDR3 reads TGTGCCAGCAGTAGCACCCGGGCAGTACTATACTACGAGCAGTACTTC. It encodes CASSSTRAVLYYEQYF.

This clonotype was counted ten times or more. This sequence joins TRBV12-3 or TRBV12-4 and TRBJ2-7; D is unresolved. V was pared by 7 bases and J by 5 bases, with 9 bases between. The CDR3 is 11 amino acids. The CDR3 spells CASTHNDEQYF. Written as DNA, the CDR3 is TGTGCCAGCACCCATAACGACGAGCAGTACTTC.

As concerns this clonotype: An end of the junction differs from the germline gene, which may be a read error. The chain combines TRBV6-5 with TRBJ1-3, with TRBD1 matching over 7 bases. Germline loops: CDR1 MNHEY, CDR2 SVGAGI. CDR3 length: 15 amino acids. The CDR3 bases are TGTGCCAGCATTTCAGGGGGGATCTCTGGAAACACCACATATTTT. Its translation is CASISGGISGNTTYF.

V is TRBV6-5 and J is TRBJ1-1, with D tentatively TRBD1 (5 bases). This CDR3 contains 13 residues. Trimming left V 6 bases short and J 3 bases short, with 11 bases between. Looked up from germline, CDR1 is MNHEY and CDR2 is SVGAGI. CDR3 DNA sequence: TGTGCCAGCAGATCTAAAGGGGACACTGAAGCTTTCTTT. This gives the protein CASRSKGDTEAFF.

The sample holds many counts of this clonotype. The chain recombines TRBV19 with TRBJ1-2; 9 nucleotides line up with TRBD1. Germline V lookup: CDR1 LNHDA, CDR2 SQIVND (reference sequence). The V segment lost 9 bases and the J segment 5 bases; nucleotides outside the gene matches: 4. The CDR3 runs to 12 residues. This chain's CDR3 is CASSGTGYGYTF. CDR3 coding DNA: TGTGCCAGCAGCGGGACAGGGTATGGCTACACCTTC.

This clonotype came up a few times. V is TRBV6-1 and J is TRBJ1-1; the D is unclear. Looked up from germline, CDR1 is MNHNS and CDR2 is SASEGT. Trimming pared 6 bases from V and 6 bases from J, leaving 14 bases between. The CDR3 sequence is 13 residues long. The CDR3 here is CASSFYSIAEAFF. The CDR3 DNA follows: TGTGCCAGCAGCTTCTACAGTATAGCTGAAGCTTTCTTT.

This clonotype was recorded once. This sequence may be a read error, since a much larger clone differs from it by one base. The V gene is TRBV10-3, the J gene TRBJ1-2; D not resolved. V lost 3 bases to trimming and J lost 4 bases, with 15 bases between them. CDR3 length: 15 residues. Germline V gene sequence: CDR1 ENHRY, CDR2 SYGVKD. The CDR3 coding sequence is TGTGCCATCAGTGACTCCCCCGGTCGGGGCTATGGCTACACCTTC. Translated, it gives CAISDSPGRGYGYTF.

The CDR3 DNA reads as TGTGCCAGCAGCTCCCCCGCGGCGGACCCAACTTACGAGCAGTACTTC. Protein sequence: CASSSPAADPTYEQYF. The chain links TRBV7-9 to TRBJ2-7; D is unclear. Trimming cost V 4 bases and J 4 bases, with 20 bases left between them. This CDR3 has 16 residues. Germline CDR1 SEHNR, CDR2 FQNEAQ (reference sequence).

This clonotype appeared many times. The V call is TRBV29-1, the J call TRBJ2-7, with 8 bases that match TRBD2. Germline CDR1 is SQVTM and CDR2 is ANQGSEA. V lost 4 bases and J lost 6; bases outside the gene matches: 11. The CDR3 sequence is 14 residues long. Written as DNA, the CDR3 is TGCAGCGTTGGTAGCGGGACCCCATTTAGCGAGCAGTACTTC. Protein: CSVGSGTPFSEQYF.

This clonotype has ten or more counts. In nucleotides, the CDR3 is TGTGCCAGCAGCTTGGAATTTAGTGAAAAACTGTTTTTT. Amino acid sequence: CASSLEFSEKLFF. V usage is TRBV5-6 and J usage is TRBJ1-4; no clear D gene. Germline-derived CDR1 and CDR2 are SGHDT and YYEEEE. CDR3 size: 13 residues. Trimming cost V 0 bases and J 7 bases, with 7 bases left between them.

About this clonotype itself: A clone one base away is much larger, so this may be a read error. The chain employs TRBV7-2 and TRBJ2-5; unclear D gene. Germline CDR1 is SGHTA and CDR2 is FQGNSA. The CDR3 has 15 amino acids. In nucleotides, the CDR3 is TGTGCCAGCAGCTTAGACTACACTACCCAAGGGACCCAGTACTTC. Its protein product is CASSLDYTTQGTQYF.

The rearrangement links TRBV7-2 to TRBJ2-7; the D call may be TRBD1 or TRBD2 (6 bases each). The CDR3 runs 17 residues. Germline CDR1 and CDR2: SGHTA and FQGNSA. Trimming stripped 5 bases from V and 7 bases from J, with 27 bases between. The CDR3: CASSDTLMGGRRGEQYF. CDR3 coding DNA: TGTGCCAGCAGCGACACCCTTATGGGCGGTCGGAGGGGGGAGCAGTACTTC.

For this clonotype: Just one base apart from a much larger clone, this may be a read error. The CDR3 nucleotides read TGTGTCAGCAGTACGGTGGGCTCGGTATTCCGAGACACCGGGGAGCTGTTTTTT. It specifies CVSSTVGSVFRDTGELFF. The gene calls are TRBV25-1 and TRBJ2-2; no reliable D call. Germline values: CDR1 MGHDK, CDR2 SYGVNS. This CDR3 has 18 residues.

Concerning this clonotype itself: A read error may be the cause here, since a much bigger clone is one base away. This chain joins TRBV6-2 or TRBV6-3 and TRBJ1-5; tentative D call: TRBD1 (6 bases). CDR3 length equals 15 residues. Germline V gene data show CDR1 as MNHEY and CDR2 as SVGEGT. The CDR3 loop reads CASSYGSGGNRPQHF. The DNA for the CDR3 is TGTGCCAGCAGTTACGGCTCCGGGGGCAATCGGCCCCAGCATTTT.

This clonotype was seen many times. The chain joins TRBV9 to TRBJ1-5; 8 nucleotides agree with TRBD1. Per germline, CDR1 SGDLS and CDR2 YYNGEE. The CDR3 is 15 amino acids. V shed 4 bases, J shed 2 bases, and the junction held 5 bases outside the gene matches. The DNA of the CDR3 is TGTGCCAGCAGCCGGGGGACAGGAGGCAATCAGCCCCAGCATTTT. This sequence encodes CASSRGTGGNQPQHF. Full variable domain (rest looked up from reference TRBV9 and TRBJ1-5): DSGVTQTPKHLITATGQRVTLRCSPRSGDLSVYWYQQSLDQGLQFLIQYYNGEERAKGNILERFSAQQFPDLHSELNLSSLELGDSALYFCASSRGTGGNQPQHFGDGTRLSIL.